Sequencing of this T cell receptor beta chain was carried out in a study of Graves' ophthalmopathy and Graves' hyperthyroidism. Overall study results and limits: A 13-signature model separated ophthalmopathy from stable hyperthyroidism, around 90% sensitivity, just over 80% specificity. Blood also held most thyroid clonotypes expanded above 0.001 frequency.

To note about this clonotype: Its target is unknown.

As the template, RNA transcripts were used to amplify TCR beta CDR3 regions. First-round RT-PCR with HTBI primers preceded a second-round multiplex PCR. Using its own MiXCR run on the multiplex PCR reads, TCRdb lists one record per CDR3 protein. This table holds over a million distinct CDR3 sequences, about 40% found once. Uncontrolled infections, other autoimmune diseases, pregnancy or lactation barred patients from enrollment. J gave up 1 base and V 3 bases, and 4 bases lay outside the gene matches. The CDR3 is made up of 15 amino acids. The germline V gene has CDR1 LNHNV and CDR2 YYDKDF (reference sequence).

This sequence joins TRBV15 and TRBJ1-1; 8 bases map to TRBD1. What was sequenced was peripheral blood or thyroid tissue (not recorded which). The origin of this receptor is an adult man with Graves' hyperthyroidism. The CDR3 protein is CATSSPDRENTEAFF. The DNA for the CDR3 is TGTGCCACCAGCAGCCCGGACAGGGAGAACACTGAAGCTTTCTTT.